This entry lists 17 T cell receptor beta chains sequenced from one sample in a study of T cell responses to AZD1222 COVID-19 vaccine. This table comes from immunoSEQ multiplex PCR, and its TCRdb copy is limited to in-frame clones, with some not included. The sample shows about 170,000 clones, over 75% of them seen only once. The input for sequencing was peripheral blood, taken on day 0 of AZD1222 vaccination. Source of these receptors: an adult in good health.

The J gene is TRBJ1-2, the V gene TRBV7-3; perhaps TRBD1 as D (5 bases). V lost 5 bases and J 5 bases, leaving 9 bases between the germline ends. Germline assignment: CDR1 SGHTA and CDR2 FQGTGA. This CDR3 has 12 residues. CDR3 amino acids: CASSQGTYGYTF. CDR3 sequence (DNA): TGTGCCAGCAGCCAAGGGACGTATGGCTACACCTTC.

The rearrangement joins TRBV27 to TRBJ1-2, with D possibly being TRBD1 (5 bases). Between the trimmed V and J ends, which lost 2 bases and 1 base, there was a span of 14 bases. Germline V gene sequence: CDR1 MNHEY, CDR2 SMNVEV (reference sequence). The length of the CDR3 is 16 residues. CDR3 region: CASSLVLGLNNYGYTF. The CDR3 DNA reads TGTGCCAGCAGTTTAGTCCTGGGGCTGAATAACTATGGCTACACCTTC.

As to this clone: The junction and the germline gene differ at one end; a read error may be behind it. The chain combines TRBV28 with TRBJ1-2; D possibly corresponds to TRBD1 (5 bases). Looked up from germline, CDR1 is MDHEN and CDR2 is SYDVKM. The CDR3 is 15 residues long. The CDR3 nucleotides are TGTGCCAGCACTTTATCTAAGCAGGGCTCGCGTGGCTACACCTTC. Protein product: CASTLSKQGSRGYTF.

The rearrangement uses TRBV27 and TRBJ1-4; 7 nucleotides agree with TRBD1. Germline CDR1 is MNHEY and CDR2 is SMNVEV (reference sequence). J lost 2 bases, V lost 5 bases, and 5 bases had no gene match. The CDR3 is 15 amino acids. The CDR3 is CASSLLGGTNEKLFF. The CDR3 DNA sequence: TGTGCCAGCAGTCTCCTAGGGGGCACTAATGAAAAACTGTTTTTT.

This clone was detected a few times. This CDR3 is CASGPTRGRIEAFF. The CDR3 nucleotides are TGTGCTAGTGGGCCCACAAGGGGACGGATTGAAGCTTTCTTT. The chain combines TRBV12-5 with TRBJ1-1; maybe TRBD1 (5 bases). Deletions cut 6 bases from V and 7 bases from J, with 18 bases between. Per germline, CDR1 LGHNT and CDR2 FRNRAP. This CDR3 spans 14 amino acids.

The V call is TRBV7-9, the J call TRBJ2-3, with 9 bases identical to TRBD2. In germline, CDR1 is SEHNR, CDR2 FQNEAQ (reference sequence). The CDR3 has 16 residues. The V segment lost 2 bases and the J segment 4 bases; nucleotides outside the gene matches: 7. The CDR3 is CASSLSSSGVSDTQYF. CDR3 nucleotide sequence: TGTGCCAGCAGCTTATCGTCTAGCGGGGTCTCAGATACGCAGTATTTT.

In nucleotides, the CDR3 is TGTGCCAGCAGCTTAGGCACAGTAAACACAGATACGCAGTATTTT. It encodes CASSLGTVNTDTQYF. V is TRBV7-9 and J is TRBJ2-3; no definite D call. Per germline, CDR1 SEHNR and CDR2 FQNEAQ (reference sequence). This CDR3 is 15 amino acids long. V dropped 1 base and J dropped 2 bases, with 10 bases sitting between them. The variable domain in full, with the rest retrieved from reference TRBV7-9 and TRBJ2-3, is DTGVSQNPRHKITKRGQNVTFRCDPISEHNRLYWYRQTLGQGPEFLTYFQNEAQLEKSRLLSDRFSAERPKGSFSTLEIQRTEQGDSAMYLCASSLGTVNTDTQYFGPGTRLTVL.

V is TRBV5-1 and J is TRBJ2-1; TRBD2 matches 14 bases. With 4 bases clipped from V and 3 bases from J, the junction kept 6 bases outside the gene matches. The germline gives CDR1 SGHRS, CDR2 YFSETQ. The CDR3 sequence is 17 residues long. The CDR3 coding sequence is TGCGCCAGCAGCCACGGACTAGCGGGGGGCTACTACAATGAGCAGTTCTTC. Its protein is CASSHGLAGGYYNEQFF.

This sequence joins TRBV29-1 and TRBJ1-4; 9 nucleotides match TRBD1. The J segment lost 5 bases and the V segment lost 6 bases, leaving 4 bases of the junction unmatched. Per germline, CDR1 SQVTM and CDR2 ANQGSEA. The CDR3 has 13 amino acids. CDR3: CSVAGQGNEKLFF. The CDR3 region has the DNA TGCAGCGTCGCGGGACAGGGCAATGAAAAACTGTTTTTT.

The V gene is TRBV3-1 (or the pseudogene TRBV3-2), the J gene TRBJ1-5; TRBD1 is a possible D gene (5 bases). The CDR3 extends over 15 amino acids. Germline loops: CDR1 LGHDT, CDR2 YNNKEL (reference sequence). With 5 bases removed from V and 2 bases from J, the gap between germline ends came to 13 bases. CDR3 DNA sequence: TGTGCCAGCAGCGACTTGGGGGGAGGCAATCAGCCCCAGCATTTT. It translates to CASSDLGGGNQPQHF.

The V and J genes are TRBV6-5 and TRBJ2-3; a possible D gene is TRBD2 (6 bases). The germline CDR1 and CDR2 sequences are MNHEY and SVGAGI. V lost 2 bases, J lost 3 bases, and 9 bases lay in between. The CDR3 is made up of 14 amino acids. The CDR3 DNA follows: TGTGCCAGCAGTTACGATCGGGGGACAGATACGCAGTATTTT. This codes for CASSYDRGTDTQYF.

This chain links TRBV30 with TRBJ1-1, with D possibly TRBD1 on 5 matching bases. This CDR3 contains 11 residues. Per the germline V gene, CDR1 is GTSNPN and CDR2 is SVGIG (reference sequence). The V gene lost 4 bases and the J gene lost 7 bases, with 10 bases spanning the gap. The CDR3 protein is CAWNPGFEAFF. As DNA, the CDR3 is TGTGCCTGGAACCCAGGGTTTGAAGCTTTCTTT.

V and J are TRBV7-9 and TRBJ1-5, with D possibly being TRBD1 (5 bases). The germline V gene has CDR1 SEHNR and CDR2 FQNEAQ (reference sequence). Trimming pared 1 base from V and 9 bases from J, leaving 13 bases between. The CDR3 has 14 residues. The CDR3 DNA reads as TGTGCCAGCAGCTTAGGGGCAGGGAACCCGCCCCAGCATTTT. The encoded protein is CASSLGAGNPPQHF. The complete variable domain, with remaining parts taken from reference TRBV7-9 and TRBJ1-5, reads DTGVSQNPRHKITKRGQNVTFRCDPISEHNRLYWYRQTLGQGPEFLTYFQNEAQLEKSRLLSDRFSAERPKGSFSTLEIQRTEQGDSAMYLCASSLGAGNPPQHFGDGTRLSIL.

The V gene is TRBV5-4, the J gene TRBJ1-4; 7 nucleotides match TRBD1. This CDR3 contains 14 residues. Trimming removed 4 bases from V and 3 bases from J; junction bases left unmatched: 3. Germline assignment: CDR1 SGHNT and CDR2 YYREEE (reference sequence). The CDR3 nucleotides are TGTGCCAGCAGCACCCAGGGGGCTAATGAAAAACTGTTTTTT. This gives the protein CASSTQGANEKLFF.

This clone was seen a single time. The chain employs TRBV2 and TRBJ1-4; D is unresolved. The CDR3 loop spans 15 amino acids. Germline V gives CDR1 SNHLY, CDR2 FYNNEI. V gave up 3 bases and J gave up 3 bases, with 11 bases separating them. The CDR3 nucleotides are TGTGCCAGCAGTGACCTCTTCCCGGCTAATGAAAAACTGTTTTTT. Translation gives CASSDLFPANEKLFF.

This clone was recorded a few times. The genes are TRBV4-1 and TRBJ2-7, with a tentative D call TRBD2 (5 bases). V lost 1 base and J lost 3, with 10 bases in between. Germline V gene sequence: CDR1 MGHRA, CDR2 YSYEKL. CDR3 length: 14 amino acids. CDR3 DNA sequence: TGCGCCAGCAGCCAAGTTGCTAGCAACTACGAGCAGTACGTC. Translating it yields CASSQVASNYEQYV.

This chain joins TRBV7-3 and TRBJ1-1; the D is unclear. Per germline, CDR1 SGHTA and CDR2 FQGTGA. CDR3 length: 16 residues. V lost 1 base to trimming and J lost 5 bases, with 17 bases between them. CDR3 bases: TGTGCCAGCAGCTTAAATTCTGGTGTTCTTGGGACTGAAGCTTTCTTT. Residues: CASSLNSGVLGTEAFF.